Listed below are T cell receptor beta chains from one sample, sequenced in a study of spatial heterogeneity in lung cancer. TCRdb independently ran MiXCR on the 5' RACE reads; one entry per CDR3 protein. The sample carries 15,000 to 20,000 distinct CDR3 sequences, 6.3% recorded once. The source was PBMCs, collected at follow-up. These receptors came from a male donor with early-stage non-small cell lung cancer. Each CDR3 is given with its conserved first and last residue. The D gene is left open where the match is weak. The listing skips clone size in some rows; elsewhere it reads once, few, many or a size class.

TRBD2,medium-sized,TRBV28,TRBJ2-2,CASSSPGLVTGELFF,TGTGCCAGCAGTTCCCCGGGACTAGTCACCGGGGAGCTGTTTTTT
TRBD2,many,TRBV20-1,TRBJ2-7,CSAPPSGSSYEQYF,TGCAGTGCACCTCCTAGCGGGAGTTCCTACGAGCAGTACTTC
.,many,TRBV9,TRBJ2-3,CASSAGYGTQYF,TGTGCCAGCAGCGCAGGGTACGGTACGCAGTATTTT
.,many,TRBV21-1,TRBJ1-1,CASSIRTPNTEAFF,TGTGCCAGCAGCATTAGGACCCCGAACACTGAAGCTTTCTTT
.,.,TRBV20-1,TRBJ2-3,CSALGEGTDTQYF,TGCAGTGCACTGGGGGAGGGCACAGATACGCAGTATTTT
.,.,TRBV12-3/TRBV12-4,TRBJ1-1,CASSFQGSNTEAFF,TGTGCCAGCAGTTTCCAGGGATCGAACACTGAAGCTTTCTTT
.,many,TRBV7-2,TRBJ1-1,CASMPLSDTEAFF,TGTGCCAGCATGCCTCTTAGCGATACTGAAGCTTTCTTT
.,many,TRBV10-3,TRBJ1-1,CAISVTPNTEAFF,TGTGCCATCAGTGTAACCCCGAACACTGAAGCTTTCTTT
.,few,TRBV24-1,TRBJ2-2,CATSDPTSSYTGELFF,TGTGCCACCAGTGACCCAACCTCCTCCTACACCGGGGAGCTGTTTTTT
.,many,TRBV11-2,TRBJ2-1,CASSLATSRYNEQFF,TGTGCCAGCAGCTTAGCGACTAGTAGGTACAATGAGCAGTTCTTC
TRBD1,many,TRBV7-3,TRBJ1-1,CASSPDRDTEAFF,TGTGCCAGCAGCCCTGACAGGGACACTGAAGCTTTCTTT
.,many,TRBV11-2,TRBJ2-5,CASSPRGLQETQYF,TGTGCCAGCAGCCCCCGGGGACTGCAAGAGACCCAGTACTTC
TRBD2,.,TRBV7-2,TRBJ2-1,CVSSLEAGVLDEQFF,TGTGTCAGCAGCTTAGAAGCGGGAGTTTTGGATGAGCAGTTCTTC
.,many,TRBV5-1,TRBJ1-2,CASSSETTGANYGYTF,TGCGCCAGCAGCTCGGAAACGACAGGAGCTAACTATGGCTACACCTTC
TRBD2,medium-sized,TRBV7-6,TRBJ2-5,CASSRTPSGIETQYF,TGTGCCAGCAGTCGAACTCCTAGCGGGATTGAGACCCAGTACTTC
.,.,TRBV9,TRBJ2-1,CASSPTGSPNTPYNEQFF,TGTGCCAGCAGCCCTACGGGAAGCCCGAATACCCCATACAATGAGCAGTTCTTC
TRBD2,many,TRBV4-1,TRBJ2-1,CASSQVPRRGGGNEQFF,TGCGCCAGCAGCCAAGTCCCCCGGCGGGGGGGGGGAAATGAGCAGTTCTTC
TRBD1,many,TRBV4-2,TRBJ1-4,CASSPYGPDRAREKLFF,TGTGCCAGCAGCCCATACGGGCCGGACAGGGCACGGGAAAAACTGTTTTTT
.,.,TRBV7-9,TRBJ2-5,CASSLLTQETQYF,TGTGCCAGCAGCCTGCTAACTCAAGAGACCCAGTACTTC
TRBD2,many,TRBV11-2,TRBJ2-1,CASSPIQAGALYEQFF,TGTGCCAGCAGCCCTATTCAAGCGGGAGCCCTTTATGAGCAGTTCTTC
.,few,TRBV6-6,TRBJ2-7,CASSRAIWPSYEQYF,TGTGCCAGCAGCCGCGCCATCTGGCCTTCCTACGAGCAGTACTTC
TRBD1,.,TRBV5-8,TRBJ1-5,CASSPGQAGQPQHF,TGTGCCAGCAGCCCTGGACAGGCGGGACAGCCCCAGCATTTT
TRBD2,many,TRBV11-2,TRBJ2-5,CASSSGGETQYF,TGTGCCAGCAGCTCGGGGGGGGAGACCCAGTACTTC
TRBD2,many,TRBV20-1,TRBJ2-1,CSARATSGSGEQFF,TGCAGTGCTAGAGCGACTAGCGGGTCTGGGGAGCAGTTCTTC
.,many,TRBV4-3,TRBJ2-5,CASSQTRGPFGETQYF,TGCGCCAGCAGCCAGACTCGGGGACCCTTTGGAGAGACCCAGTACTTC
.,few,TRBV5-5,TRBJ2-2,CASTMAPRPGGELFF,TGTGCCAGCACCATGGCCCCTCGCCCCGGGGGGGAGCTGTTTTTT
.,many,TRBV7-2,TRBJ2-3,CASSLAGSTDTQYF,TGTGCCAGCAGCTTAGCGGGTAGCACAGATACGCAGTATTTT
.,many,TRBV7-9,TRBJ2-7,CASSLGGGTIHEQYF,TGTGCCAGCAGCTTAGGAGGGGGGACCATCCACGAGCAGTACTTC
TRBD1,.,TRBV5-6,TRBJ1-2,CASSAGMTGLQASYTF,TGTGCCAGCAGCGCGGGGATGACAGGGCTCCAGGCGAGCTACACCTTC
.,many,TRBV5-6,TRBJ2-1,CASSSVRDPKGHEQFF,TGTGCCAGCAGCTCAGTCCGGGACCCTAAGGGCCATGAGCAGTTCTTC
.,few,TRBV20-1,TRBJ1-1,CSARDIQGTFGEAFF,TGCAGTGCTAGAGATATCCAGGGAACTTTCGGTGAAGCTTTCTTT
.,many,TRBV5-1,TRBJ2-5,CASSPSPQETQYF,TGCGCCAGCAGCCCCTCTCCCCAAGAGACCCAGTACTTC
.,many,TRBV7-9,TRBJ2-2,CASSPRTDLANTGELFF,TGTGCCAGCAGCCCACGGACCGACCTGGCGAACACCGGGGAGCTGTTTTTT
TRBD2,.,TRBV5-1,TRBJ2-1,CASRSTGTSHHEQFF,TGCGCCAGCAGATCAACCGGGACTAGCCACCATGAGCAGTTCTTC
TRBD2,many,TRBV27,TRBJ2-7,CASSSALAGGTYEQYF,TGTGCCAGCAGTTCGGCTCTAGCGGGAGGGACCTACGAGCAGTACTTC
.,many,TRBV5-5,TRBJ2-1,CASSPGSLHEQFF,TGTGCCAGCAGTCCCGGGAGTTTACATGAGCAGTTCTTC
TRBD2,.,TRBV7-8,TRBJ2-4,CASSSAGGNIQYF,TGTGCCAGCAGCTCGGCGGGGGGGAACATTCAGTACTTC
.,many,TRBV6-6,TRBJ2-5,CATLGETQYF,TGTGCCACCTTGGGGGAGACCCAGTACTTC
.,many,TRBV20-1,TRBJ2-2,CSASPGGTGELFF,TGCAGTGCCTCGCCAGGTGGCACCGGGGAGCTGTTTTTT
TRBD2,many,TRBV20-1,TRBJ2-5,CSARDRGTSATPVGETQYF,TGCAGTGCTAGAGATAGGGGGACTAGCGCAACCCCAGTGGGGGAGACCCAGTACTTC
.,many,TRBV5-4,TRBJ2-7,CASGTRGSYEQYF,TGTGCCAGCGGTACGAGGGGATCCTACGAGCAGTACTTC
.,many,TRBV28,TRBJ2-1,CASSFRGRRVNEQFF,TGTGCCAGCAGTTTTCGAGGGAGACGAGTCAATGAGCAGTTCTTC
TRBD1,many,TRBV20-1,TRBJ2-1,CSARDPQGDPNEQFF,TGCAGTGCTAGAGATCCCCAGGGGGACCCCAATGAGCAGTTCTTC
TRBD1,many,TRBV5-1,TRBJ2-2,CASSLGTGETGELFF,TGCGCCAGCAGCTTGGGGACAGGGGAGACCGGGGAGCTGTTTTTT
TRBD2,few,TRBV28,TRBJ2-1,CASSARTGTSGSGEQFF,TGTGCCAGCAGTGCCCGGACCGGGACTAGCGGCTCTGGGGAGCAGTTCTTC
TRBD2,many,TRBV7-2,TRBJ2-3,CASSFGFRGADTQYF,TGTGCCAGCAGCTTTGGGTTCCGGGGGGCAGATACGCAGTATTTT
.,once,TRBV7-2,TRBJ1-1,CASSPWTANTEAFF,TGTGCCAGCAGCCCCTGGACAGCGAACACTGAAGCTTTCTTT
TRBD1,many,TRBV5-1,TRBJ2-7,CASSLWRQGAGEQYF,TGCGCCAGCAGCTTGTGGCGACAGGGGGCGGGCGAGCAGTACTTC
TRBD2,many,TRBV7-7,TRBJ2-3,CASAAAGYTDTQYF,TGTGCCAGTGCGGCAGCGGGGTACACAGATACGCAGTATTTT
TRBD1,many,TRBV6-4,TRBJ2-7,CASSGGQGPYEQYF,TGTGCCAGCAGCGGGGGACAGGGACCCTACGAGCAGTACTTC
.,medium-sized,TRBV2,TRBJ2-2,CASSTYIRELFF,TGTGCCAGCAGCACCTATATCCGGGAGCTGTTTTTT
.,many,TRBV6-5,TRBJ2-7,CASSYSLGGTQYF,TGTGCCAGCAGTTACTCGCTTGGAGGTACGCAGTACTTC
.,medium-sized,TRBV5-1,TRBJ2-5,CASSHTGPGETQYF,TGCGCCAGCAGCCACACGGGGCCGGGGGAGACCCAGTACTTC
TRBD1,few,TRBV7-9,TRBJ2-7,CASSPRTGRYEQYF,TGTGCCAGCAGCCCCCGGACAGGGCGCTACGAGCAGTACTTC
.,many,TRBV28,TRBJ2-7,CASSWGLSLREQYF,TGTGCCAGCAGTTGGGGACTCTCCCTCAGAGAGCAGTACTTC
.,few,TRBV2,TRBJ2-7,CASSPGVAASYEQYF,TGTGCCAGCAGCCCCGGAGTAGCGGCCTCCTACGAGCAGTACTTC